A selection of T cell receptor beta chains follows, all from one sample in a study of CD8 T cells in ankylosing spondylitis. TCRdb called the 5' RACE reads again in MiXCR, with one record for every CDR3 protein. The table shows over 600,000 distinct CDR3 sequences, with around 17% occurring only once. Sequencing input: blood, either unsorted or a sorted T cell fraction (not recorded which). All receptors come from a male donor with ankylosing spondylitis. The CDR3 runs from the conserved cysteine through the conserved F or W. D genes are given only for firm matches. Clone size is stated in some rows and not others, as once, few, many or a class when expanded.

d_gene: NA
abundance: few
j_gene: TRBJ1-4
v_gene: TRBV4-1
CDR3nt: TGCGCCAGCAGCCAAGGGGCGGAAGAAAAACTGTTTTTT
CDR3aa: CASSQGAEEKLFF

d_gene: TRBD2
abundance: NA
j_gene: TRBJ2-4
v_gene: TRBV20-1
CDR3nt: TGCAGTGCCCCCGTAGCGGGGCTGGCCAAAAACATTCAGTACTTC
CDR3aa: CSAPVAGLAKNIQYF

d_gene: TRBD2
abundance: NA
j_gene: TRBJ2-1
v_gene: TRBV20-1
CDR3nt: TGCAGTGCCCGGACTAGCGGGGGGTTGGATGAGCAGTTCTTC
CDR3aa: CSARTSGGLDEQFF

d_gene: TRBD1
abundance: NA
j_gene: TRBJ2-5
v_gene: TRBV5-5
CDR3nt: TGTGCCAGCGTTCGGACAGGGCCGGAGGGGACCCAGTACTTC
CDR3aa: CASVRTGPEGTQYF

d_gene: TRBD1
abundance: NA
j_gene: TRBJ2-5
v_gene: TRBV29-1
CDR3nt: TGCAGCGTTGAAGTTTCTGGGACAGAAGAGACCCAGTACTTC
CDR3aa: CSVEVSGTEETQYF

d_gene: NA
abundance: NA
j_gene: TRBJ2-1
v_gene: TRBV7-2
CDR3nt: TGTGCCAGCAGCTTAGAGGGCGGCTTTTATGAGCAGTTCTTC
CDR3aa: CASSLEGGFYEQFF

d_gene: NA
abundance: NA
j_gene: TRBJ1-1
v_gene: TRBV28
CDR3nt: TGTGCCAGCAGCTGGGGAGGCTACACTGAAGCTTTCTTT
CDR3aa: CASSWGGYTEAFF

d_gene: NA
abundance: few
j_gene: TRBJ1-1
v_gene: TRBV7-8
CDR3nt: TGTGCCAGCAGCTTAAGGGCCCCCGAGGCTGAAGCTTTCTTT
CDR3aa: CASSLRAPEAEAFF

d_gene: NA
abundance: few
j_gene: TRBJ1-5
v_gene: TRBV4-1
CDR3nt: TGCGCCAGCAGCCAAGAGGGACTCAGTAATCAGCCCCAGCATTTT
CDR3aa: CASSQEGLSNQPQHF

d_gene: NA
abundance: few
j_gene: TRBJ1-1
v_gene: TRBV20-1
CDR3nt: TGCAGTGCTAGAGAGGGACATCCGAACACTGAAGCTTTCTTT
CDR3aa: CSAREGHPNTEAFF

d_gene: TRBD2
abundance: NA
j_gene: TRBJ2-4
v_gene: TRBV10-1
CDR3nt: TGCGCCAGCAGTGAGCCCCGGACTAGCGGGGCCAAAAACATTCAGTACTTC
CDR3aa: CASSEPRTSGAKNIQYF

d_gene: NA
abundance: once
j_gene: TRBJ1-5
v_gene: TRBV6-1
CDR3nt: TGTGCCAGCCTCCTCCGACGGGACACTAGCAATCAGCCCCAGCATTTT
CDR3aa: CASLLRRDTSNQPQHF

d_gene: TRBD2
abundance: many
j_gene: TRBJ2-7
v_gene: TRBV20-1
CDR3nt: TGCAGCGCTACCGGGACTAGCTACGAGCAGTACTTC
CDR3aa: CSATGTSYEQYF

d_gene: NA
abundance: few
j_gene: TRBJ1-1
v_gene: TRBV9
CDR3nt: TGTGCCAGCAGCGTAGCGCGCGACGAAAGAGCTGAAGCTTTCTTT
CDR3aa: CASSVARDERAEAFF

d_gene: NA
abundance: NA
j_gene: TRBJ2-3
v_gene: TRBV5-1
CDR3nt: TGCGCCAGCAGGAAGGTCGGTACGCAGTATTTT
CDR3aa: CASRKVGTQYF

d_gene: TRBD2
abundance: NA
j_gene: TRBJ2-7
v_gene: TRBV20-1
CDR3nt: TGCAGTGCCAGACTAGCGGGAGGGACCGAGCAGTACTTC
CDR3aa: CSARLAGGTEQYF

d_gene: NA
abundance: NA
j_gene: TRBJ1-2
v_gene: TRBV7-9
CDR3nt: TGTGCCAGCAGCCTTTCCCGGGATCCGGTTGGCTACACCTTC
CDR3aa: CASSLSRDPVGYTF

d_gene: TRBD1
abundance: NA
j_gene: TRBJ2-7
v_gene: TRBV20-1
CDR3nt: TGCAGTGCTACGGACAGGGTCGGCGAGCAGTACTTC
CDR3aa: CSATDRVGEQYF

d_gene: NA
abundance: NA
j_gene: TRBJ2-1
v_gene: TRBV25-1
CDR3nt: TGTGCCAGCAGTGATCTTGGAGGGGGGTGGGGTAATGAGCAGTTCTTC
CDR3aa: CASSDLGGGWGNEQFF

d_gene: TRBD1
abundance: many
j_gene: TRBJ2-1
v_gene: TRBV12-3/TRBV12-4
CDR3nt: TGTGCCAGCAGTCCGGGACAGGGGGTGGGTAATGAGCAGTTCTTC
CDR3aa: CASSPGQGVGNEQFF

d_gene: NA
abundance: few
j_gene: TRBJ1-2
v_gene: TRBV6-5
CDR3nt: TGTGCCAGCAGTTACCTATTGGGGGAGGCTGGCTACACCTTC
CDR3aa: CASSYLLGEAGYTF

d_gene: NA
abundance: NA
j_gene: TRBJ2-2
v_gene: TRBV18
CDR3nt: TGTGCCAGCTCGCCCGACATCATGGGAATGAACACCGGGGAGCTGTTTTTT
CDR3aa: CASSPDIMGMNTGELFF

d_gene: NA
abundance: few
j_gene: TRBJ2-7
v_gene: TRBV6-2/TRBV6-3
CDR3nt: TGTGCCAGCGCCCATAGCGTGACCTACTCCTACGAGCAGTACTTC
CDR3aa: CASAHSVTYSYEQYF

d_gene: NA
abundance: few
j_gene: TRBJ1-5
v_gene: TRBV27
CDR3nt: TGTGCCAGCAGCCCCACCCTTAGCAATCAGCCCCAGCATTTT
CDR3aa: CASSPTLSNQPQHF

d_gene: NA
abundance: few
j_gene: TRBJ2-2
v_gene: TRBV2
CDR3nt: TGTGCCAGCAGTGAGGACCTAGAGCTGTTTTTT
CDR3aa: CASSEDLELFF

d_gene: TRBD1
abundance: NA
j_gene: TRBJ2-5
v_gene: TRBV28
CDR3nt: TGTGCCAGCAGTTGGACAGGGGGCGAGACCCAGTACTTC
CDR3aa: CASSWTGGETQYF

d_gene: NA
abundance: NA
j_gene: TRBJ2-3
v_gene: TRBV3-1
CDR3nt: TGTGCCAGCAGCATCCAAGGAGCCCGAAGCACAGATACGCAGTATTTT
CDR3aa: CASSIQGARSTDTQYF

d_gene: TRBD2
abundance: few
j_gene: TRBJ2-1
v_gene: TRBV12-3/TRBV12-4
CDR3nt: TGTGCCAGCAGGCTCCGGACTAGCGGGAACAGCTCCTACAATGAGCAGTTCTTC
CDR3aa: CASRLRTSGNSSYNEQFF

d_gene: NA
abundance: NA
j_gene: TRBJ1-2
v_gene: TRBV20-1
CDR3nt: TGCAGTGGGGGAGTCCAGGACGGTGGGTTTTATGGCTACACCTTC
CDR3aa: CSGGVQDGGFYGYTF

d_gene: NA
abundance: NA
j_gene: TRBJ2-1
v_gene: TRBV29-1
CDR3nt: TGCAGCGTTAGGGGGGCCGCCTACAATGAGCAGTTCTTC
CDR3aa: CSVRGAAYNEQFF

d_gene: NA
abundance: NA
j_gene: TRBJ1-2
v_gene: TRBV21-1
CDR3nt: TGTGCCAGCAGCACCCCCCCCCGGGACAGAGCTGTTAACTATGGCTACACCTTC
CDR3aa: CASSTPPRDRAVNYGYTF

d_gene: TRBD1
abundance: few
j_gene: TRBJ2-1
v_gene: TRBV7-2
CDR3nt: TGTGCCAGCAGCAGCCGGGACAGGGGGCTTGGTGAGCAGTTCTTC
CDR3aa: CASSSRDRGLGEQFF

d_gene: TRBD2
abundance: NA
j_gene: TRBJ2-3
v_gene: TRBV20-1
CDR3nt: TGCAGTGCTAGAGGACTTACTAGCGGGGTTAGCACAGATACGCAGTATTTT
CDR3aa: CSARGLTSGVSTDTQYF

d_gene: NA
abundance: NA
j_gene: TRBJ2-3
v_gene: TRBV4-3
CDR3nt: TGCGCCAGCAGCCAAGATAGGCTAGCATCTAGCACAGATACGCAGTATTTT
CDR3aa: CASSQDRLASSTDTQYF

d_gene: NA
abundance: NA
j_gene: TRBJ2-7
v_gene: TRBV4-1
CDR3nt: TGCGCCAGCAGCCAAGTTACGGGATCCTACGAGCAGTACTTC
CDR3aa: CASSQVTGSYEQYF

d_gene: NA
abundance: NA
j_gene: TRBJ1-2
v_gene: TRBV30
CDR3nt: TGTGCCTGGAGTGCGGGAAGGGGTTTAGGGCGCACCTTC
CDR3aa: CAWSAGRGLGRTF

d_gene: NA
abundance: many
j_gene: TRBJ1-1
v_gene: TRBV15
CDR3nt: TGTGCCACCAGCAGAGCCCCCCCGGAGATGAACACTGAAGCTTTCTTT
CDR3aa: CATSRAPPEMNTEAFF

d_gene: NA
abundance: NA
j_gene: TRBJ1-2
v_gene: TRBV20-1
CDR3nt: TGCAGTGCTAGAGTCCCAGCATACTATGGCTACACCTTC
CDR3aa: CSARVPAYYGYTF

d_gene: TRBD2
abundance: NA
j_gene: TRBJ2-3
v_gene: TRBV10-2
CDR3nt: TGCGCCAGCAGGGCTAGCGGAACTAGCACAGATACGCAGTATTTT
CDR3aa: CASRASGTSTDTQYF

d_gene: TRBD2
abundance: NA
j_gene: TRBJ2-1
v_gene: TRBV15
CDR3nt: TGTGCCACCACCAGGGGGGCATCTAGCGGGAGTTACAATGAGCAGTTCTTC
CDR3aa: CATTRGASSGSYNEQFF

d_gene: NA
abundance: NA
j_gene: TRBJ1-1
v_gene: TRBV5-8
CDR3nt: TGTGCCAGCAGCTATGGGGTTCGGGGAAGAGTAACTGAAGCTTTCTTT
CDR3aa: CASSYGVRGRVTEAFF

d_gene: NA
abundance: many
j_gene: TRBJ1-3
v_gene: TRBV5-1
CDR3nt: TGCGCCAGCAGCTTAACCGGGACTGGAAACACCATATATTTT
CDR3aa: CASSLTGTGNTIYF

d_gene: NA
abundance: NA
j_gene: TRBJ2-1
v_gene: TRBV28
CDR3nt: TGTGCCAGCAGTCCCCGAAGGGCCGTGGGGGATGAGCAGTTCTTC
CDR3aa: CASSPRRAVGDEQFF

d_gene: NA
abundance: many
j_gene: TRBJ2-3
v_gene: TRBV7-2
CDR3nt: TGTGCCAGCAGCTTAGAGGGTACTGGAGATACGCAGTATTTT
CDR3aa: CASSLEGTGDTQYF

d_gene: TRBD2
abundance: NA
j_gene: TRBJ2-1
v_gene: TRBV28
CDR3nt: TGTGCCAGCAGTCAAACTAGCGGAGCCAATGAGCAGTTCTTC
CDR3aa: CASSQTSGANEQFF

d_gene: NA
abundance: few
j_gene: TRBJ2-3
v_gene: TRBV7-9
CDR3nt: TGTGCCAGCAGCCCCCATCTCCCCGGCACAGATACGCAGTATTTT
CDR3aa: CASSPHLPGTDTQYF

d_gene: TRBD1
abundance: NA
j_gene: TRBJ2-3
v_gene: TRBV6-1
CDR3nt: TGTGCCAGCAGCACTACAGGGGGCACAGATACGCAGTATTTT
CDR3aa: CASSTTGGTDTQYF

d_gene: TRBD1
abundance: few
j_gene: TRBJ1-1
v_gene: TRBV9
CDR3nt: TGTGCCAGCAGCACCGGACAGGGACGGGCGAACACTGAAGCTTTCTTT
CDR3aa: CASSTGQGRANTEAFF

d_gene: NA
abundance: few
j_gene: TRBJ1-3
v_gene: TRBV5-6
CDR3nt: TGTGCCAGCAGCCTCCTCCTCGGGGGCCCGGGGAACACCATATATTTT
CDR3aa: CASSLLLGGPGNTIYF

d_gene: TRBD1
abundance: many
j_gene: TRBJ2-5
v_gene: TRBV5-6
CDR3nt: TGTGCCAGCAGCTGGGCCGACAGGGGCCAAGAGACCCAGTACTTC
CDR3aa: CASSWADRGQETQYF

d_gene: TRBD1
abundance: NA
j_gene: TRBJ2-2
v_gene: TRBV6-1
CDR3nt: TGTGCCAGCAGTACACAGGGGGCGAAAACCGGGGAGCTGTTTTTT
CDR3aa: CASSTQGAKTGELFF

d_gene: TRBD1
abundance: NA
j_gene: TRBJ2-1
v_gene: TRBV2
CDR3nt: TGTGCCAGCATGGTGGGACAGGGGGTCAATGAGCAGTTCTTC
CDR3aa: CASMVGQGVNEQFF

d_gene: NA
abundance: few
j_gene: TRBJ2-5
v_gene: TRBV5-1
CDR3nt: TGCGCCAGCAGCTTTTCGGTAGAAAAGCAAGAGACCCAGTACTTC
CDR3aa: CASSFSVEKQETQYF